This TCR beta chain was recovered during a study of blood T cells in healthy people across ages. The CDR3 totals 14 residues. The V end was cut by 3 bases, the J end by 1 base, with 10 bases between. Germline loops: CDR1 MNHNY, CDR2 SVGAGI (reference sequence). Findings and limits, study-wide: A roughly linear age-dependent decrease characterized TCR beta diversity per million T cells. The long-lived group displayed more naive CD4+ cells, plus higher diversity, than the aged donors did. PBMCs that were unsorted prevented a conclusive naive versus antigen-experienced comparison.

Through a sample-barcoded 5' primer and a J-beta primer mix, a second PCR was run for about 6 to 11 cycles. Every sample produced at least 3 million CDR3-containing paired-end reads. TCRdb passed the 5' RACE reads through MiXCR, listing each CDR3 protein once. The profile shows about 1.4 million distinct CDR3 sequences, approximately 59% of them singletons. Remarks on this clonotype: Its target is not known.

The chain carries TRBV6-6 and TRBJ2-7; D gene ambiguous. Sequencing input: blood. This TCR came from a man younger than 30 in good health. CDR3 DNA sequence: TGTGCCAGCAGTTATACCAGGCCATCCTACGAGCAGTACTTC. It encodes CASSYTRPSYEQYF.